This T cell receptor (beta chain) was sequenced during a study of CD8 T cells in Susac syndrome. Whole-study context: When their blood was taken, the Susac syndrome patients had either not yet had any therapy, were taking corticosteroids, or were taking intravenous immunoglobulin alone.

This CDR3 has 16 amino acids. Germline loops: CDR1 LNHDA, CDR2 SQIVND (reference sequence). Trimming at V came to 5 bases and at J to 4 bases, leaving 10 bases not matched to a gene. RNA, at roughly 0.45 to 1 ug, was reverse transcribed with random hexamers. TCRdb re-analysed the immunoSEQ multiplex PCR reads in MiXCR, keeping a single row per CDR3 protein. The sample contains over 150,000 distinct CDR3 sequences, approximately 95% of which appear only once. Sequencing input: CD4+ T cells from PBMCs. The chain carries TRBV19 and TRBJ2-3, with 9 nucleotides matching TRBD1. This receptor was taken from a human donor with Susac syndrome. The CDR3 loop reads CASSPTGQGSADTQYF. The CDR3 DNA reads TGTGCCAGTAGTCCCACCGGACAGGGGAGTGCAGATACGCAGTATTTT.